Following are 32 T cell receptor beta chains from one sample sequenced in a study of T cell repertoires in breast cancer. A second nested PCR with blocking oligonucleotides suppressed unpaired genes. TCRdb re-derived calls from the emulsion pairing reads in MiXCR, one entry per CDR3 protein. The table records about 40,000 distinct CDR3 sequences, less than 55% of them present only once. Paired alpha-beta TCRs of CD8+ T cells were analyzed by expanded emulsion RT-PCR. Sequenced material: CD8+ T cells. These receptors all stem from a pool of human donors with breast cancer or a healthy control (not recorded which).

In this sample, this clonotype turned up a few times. This chain connects TRBV20-1 to TRBJ2-7, with D perhaps TRBD1 (6 bases). CDR1 DFQATT and CDR2 SNEGSKA come from the germline V gene (reference sequence). The V end lost 0 bases, the J end lost 3 bases, and 12 bases lay between the germline ends. CDR3 length equals 14 residues. CDR3 sequence (DNA): TGCAGTGCTAGAGATCTTCGGGACATCTACGAGCAGTACTTC. Its protein is CSARDLRDIYEQYF.

The rearrangement joins TRBV30 to TRBJ1-5, with D possibly being TRBD1 (5 bases). Germline V lookup: CDR1 GTSNPN, CDR2 SVGIG (reference sequence). This CDR3 has 12 amino acids. The V end was cut by 8 bases, the J end by 7 bases, with 15 bases between. The DNA of the CDR3 is TGTGCCGCCGGCACCCGGGGGCAGCCCCAGCATTTT. Encoded protein: CAAGTRGQPQHF.

The V and J genes are TRBV27 and TRBJ2-7, with 9 positions matching TRBD2. The V gene end was trimmed by 8 bases and the J gene end by 4 bases; junction bases not matched to a gene: 6. Germline-derived CDR1 and CDR2 are MNHEY and SMNVEV (reference sequence). This CDR3 comprises 13 residues. The DNA of the CDR3 is TGTGCCAGCGGCGGGAGGGCCCTTTACGAGCAGTACTTC. It translates to CASGGRALYEQYF.

About this clonotype: Sequence at one end of the junction differs from germline and may be a read error. The CDR3 loop is CAGSQNEGQYQPQHF. The CDR3 coding sequence is TGCGCCGGCAGCCAAAACGAGGGGCAATATCAGCCCCAGCATTTT. The chain has TRBV4-1 and TRBJ1-5, with a tentative D call TRBD1 (5 bases). In germline, CDR1 is MGHRA, CDR2 YSYEKL. The CDR3 is 15 residues long.

This clonotype came up a few times. V is TRBV19 and J is TRBJ1-3; D is undetermined. This CDR3 has 16 residues. V was trimmed by 5 bases and J by 1 base, leaving 15 bases between them. The germline V gene has CDR1 LNHDA and CDR2 SQIVND (reference sequence). CDR3 nucleotides: TGTGCCAGTAGTGCCGTCCAAGGTCGGTCTGGAAACACCATATATTTT. Translated, it gives CASSAVQGRSGNTIYF.

The chain combines TRBV7-9 with TRBJ2-2; D assignment may be TRBD1 or TRBD2 (5 bases each). This CDR3 has 16 amino acids. The V gene lost 5 bases and the J gene lost 10 bases, with 23 bases spanning the gap. Germline loops: CDR1 SEHNR, CDR2 FQNEAQ (reference sequence). CDR3 nucleotides: TGTGCCAGCAGCCGGCCGGGGACCTCGGGCTCGGAGGAGCTGTTTTTT. Protein: CASSRPGTSGSEELFF.

Remarks on this clonotype: Since a much larger clone is just one base distant, this may be a read error. The chain joins TRBV6-1 to TRBJ1-1; tentative D call: TRBD1 (5 bases). Germline V gene sequence: CDR1 MNHNS, CDR2 SASEGT. This CDR3 spans 14 amino acids. CDR3 sequence (DNA): TGTGCCAGCAGCAGGGAACCTCTGAACACTGGAGCTTTCTTT. Protein product: CASSREPLNTGAFF.

This clonotype occurred a few times. The chain uses TRBV20-1 and TRBJ2-2; D gene ambiguous. Deletions cut 5 bases from V and 1 base from J, with 11 bases between. Per germline, CDR1 DFQATT and CDR2 SNEGSKA (reference sequence). This CDR3 comprises 14 residues. In nucleotides, the CDR3 is TGCAGTGCTCTTGTAAATTTGAACACCGGGGAGCTGTTTTTT. Translation gives CSALVNLNTGELFF.

This clonotype was observed a few times. This chain links TRBV6-2 or TRBV6-3 with TRBJ2-6, with a possible D match to TRBD1 (5 bases). The CDR3 is 16 amino acids. The V gene's germline CDR1 is MNHEY and CDR2 SVGEGT. The V and J ends lost 7 bases and 3 bases respectively, with 16 bases between them. The CDR3: CASNRIPISGANVLTF. CDR3 sequence (DNA): TGTGCCAGCAACAGGATACCAATTAGTGGGGCCAACGTCCTGACTTTC.

The sample holds a few counts of this clonotype. The chain couples TRBV12-3 or TRBV12-4 to TRBJ2-5; TRBD2 agrees at 8 bases. The J segment lost 9 bases and the V segment lost 3 bases, leaving 6 bases of the junction unmatched. The CDR3 is 13 amino acids. CDR3 amino acids: CASSFTRGGAQYF. CDR3 nucleotides: TGTGCCAGCAGTTTTACCCGGGGGGGAGCCCAGTACTTC.

This sequence joins TRBV6-1 and TRBJ1-5, with D unresolved. V lost 5 bases and J lost 6, with 5 bases in between. CDR3 length: 11 residues. Germline CDR1 reads MNHNS; CDR2 reads SASEGT. CDR3 amino acids: CASSLGQPQHF. The CDR3 DNA reads as TGTGCCAGCAGTTTGGGTCAGCCCCAGCATTTT.

Worth noting for this clonotype: A read error may explain this, as a much larger clone is one base away. The chain links TRBV6-6 to TRBJ1-5; D may be TRBD1 (6 bases). The germline gives CDR1 MNHNY, CDR2 SVGAGI (reference sequence). V was shortened by 5 bases and J by 5 bases, with 10 bases between the two germline ends. This CDR3 region has 13 residues. The DNA for the CDR3 is TGTGCCAGCAGTGGACAGCAGCATCAGCCCCAGCATTTT. Protein: CASSGQQHQPQHF.

As for this clonotype: An end of the junction differs from the germline gene, which may be a read error. The chain is built from TRBV6-1 and TRBJ1-1; D is unresolved. CDR1 and CDR2 from the germline V gene are MNHNS and SASEGT. The CDR3 loop spans 14 amino acids. The CDR3 loop is CASRGPSGNTKAFF. As DNA, the CDR3 is TGTGCCAGCAGGGGTCCCAGCGGGAACACTAAAGCTTTCTTT.

The chain recombines TRBV12-3 or TRBV12-4 with TRBJ1-2; D uncertain. With 3 bases removed from V and 6 bases from J, the gap between germline ends came to 8 bases. This CDR3 is 12 amino acids long. DNA of the CDR3: TGTGCCAGCAGTTTTGGAAAGGATGGCTACACCTTC. Amino acid sequence: CASSFGKDGYTF.

The V gene is TRBV12-3 or TRBV12-4, the J gene TRBJ2-1; 8 bases fit TRBD2. V gave up 8 bases and J gave up 9 bases; unmatched junction bases: 18. The CDR3 covers 16 residues. The CDR3 DNA is TGTGCCAGCTACGACCGCAGGGCGGGGGGTTTAAGTGAGCAGTTCTTC. It is translated as CASYDRRAGGLSEQFF.

V usage is TRBV5-1 and J usage is TRBJ1-1, with TRBD1 as a possible D gene (6 bases). The CDR3 covers 12 residues. Germline values: CDR1 SGHRS, CDR2 YFSETQ. Trimming took off 4 bases at V and 5 bases at J, with 9 bases between the two ends. CDR3 in amino acids: CASSEGGTEAFF. Written as DNA, the CDR3 is TGCGCCAGCAGCGAGGGGGGTACTGAAGCTTTCTTT.

CDR3 loop: CSASLVLTGELFF. The CDR3 nucleotides read TGCAGTGCTAGTCTAGTCCTCACCGGGGAGCTGTTTTTT. This rearrangement joins TRBV20-1 to TRBJ2-2; D is unresolved. Trimming cost V 3 bases and J 4 bases, with 9 bases left between them. CDR1 DFQATT and CDR2 SNEGSKA come from the germline V gene (reference sequence). The CDR3 contains 13 residues.

The chain uses TRBV5-1 and TRBJ1-1; the D gene is possibly TRBD1 (5 bases). Germline CDR1 reads SGHRS; CDR2 reads YFSETQ. The CDR3 loop spans 14 amino acids. Trimming stripped 7 bases from V and 1 base from J, with 14 bases between. The CDR3 is CASGGTVENTEAFF. The CDR3 nucleotides are TGCGCCAGCGGCGGGACCGTTGAGAACACTGAAGCTTTCTTT.

The rearrangement uses TRBV6-1 and TRBJ1-2, with D uncertain. Germline loops: CDR1 MNHNS, CDR2 SASEGT. Between the trimmed V and J ends, which lost 6 bases and 2 bases, there was a span of 16 bases. CDR3 length: 15 amino acids. The CDR3 DNA reads as TGTGCCAGCAGACCCCCAGCGGCAGTGAACTATGGCTACACCTTC. Its translation is CASRPPAAVNYGYTF.

The gene calls are TRBV5-4 and TRBJ2-5; D ambiguous. This CDR3 has 14 amino acids. Per the germline V gene, CDR1 is SGHNT and CDR2 is YYREEE (reference sequence). Trimming removed 0 bases at V and 4 bases at J, with 10 bases between. The CDR3 is CASSLGSLGETQYF. CDR3 nucleotide sequence: TGTGCCAGCAGCTTGGGCAGTCTTGGAGAGACCCAGTACTTC.

This clonotype showed up many times. J is TRBJ1-1 and V is TRBV7-9; a weak D match, TRBD1 (5 bases). CDR1 is SEHNR, CDR2 FQNEAQ, per germline (reference sequence). V lost 5 bases and J lost 8, with 12 bases in between. The CDR3 totals 12 residues. In nucleotides, the CDR3 is TGTGCCAGCAGCCTAGGGGATCAAGAAGCTTTCTTT. It codes for CASSLGDQEAFF.

The chain uses TRBV24-1 and TRBJ2-7; D remains ambiguous. Looked up from germline, CDR1 is KGHDR and CDR2 is SFDVKD. CDR3 length: 13 residues. V lost 10 bases to trimming and J lost 2 bases, with 14 bases between them. CDR3 DNA sequence: TGTGCCACAGATCGGCCTTTTCCCTACGAGCAGTACTTC. It translates to CATDRPFPYEQYF.

This clonotype was found a few times. This chain links TRBV12-3 or TRBV12-4 with TRBJ2-3; D not resolved. The CDR3 consists of 15 residues. Trimming cost V 3 bases and J 2 bases, with 12 bases left between them. CDR3 sequence reads: CASSFSTLTTDTQYF. The CDR3 DNA reads TGTGCCAGCAGTTTCAGTACCCTAACCACAGATACGCAGTATTTT.

This chain joins TRBV19 and TRBJ2-7; D is perhaps TRBD2 (6 bases). Germline CDR1 reads LNHDA; CDR2 reads SQIVND (reference sequence). V was pared by 3 bases and J by 6 bases, with 15 bases between. The length of the CDR3 is 14 residues. The CDR3 protein is CASSMETSLAEQYF. CDR3 DNA sequence: TGTGCCAGTAGTATGGAGACTAGTTTAGCCGAGCAGTACTTC.

The chain carries TRBV5-1 and TRBJ1-1, with D uncertain. The CDR3 is made up of 16 amino acids. Trimming took off 1 base at V and 3 bases at J, with 16 bases between the two ends. Germline values: CDR1 SGHRS, CDR2 YFSETQ. Here the CDR3 DNA reads TGCGCCAGCAGCTTGAATCCGGGCGTTCAGGACACTGAAGCTTTCTTT. Translated, it gives CASSLNPGVQDTEAFF.

The count of this clonotype is one. The V call is TRBV6-2 or TRBV6-3, the J call TRBJ2-3, with TRBD1 as a possible D gene (6 bases). The germline V and J ends were trimmed by 6 bases and 4 bases, with 11 bases remaining between them. Germline CDR1 and CDR2: MNHEY and SVGEGT. This CDR3 spans 13 amino acids. The CDR3 reads CASSVQGSDTQYF. The CDR3 DNA follows: TGTGCCAGCAGCGTACAGGGTTCAGATACGCAGTATTTT.

As for this clonotype: The junction departs from germline at one end; a sequencing error may be responsible. J is TRBJ2-2 and V is TRBV28; weak D call: TRBD2 (5 bases). This CDR3 spans 12 amino acids. The V gene's germline CDR1 is MDHEN and CDR2 SYDVKM. The CDR3 sequence is CASRSGTGELYF. For the CDR3, the DNA is TGTGCCTCACGATCGGGCACCGGGGAGCTGTATTTT.

The chain combines TRBV27 with TRBJ1-2; 9 nucleotides align to TRBD1. CDR1 is MNHEY, CDR2 SMNVEV, per germline (reference sequence). The ends lost 4 bases at V and 10 bases at J; junction bases unmatched: 10. CDR3 length: 14 residues. CDR3 nucleotide sequence: TGTGCCAGCAGTTCCCGACAGGGGGTGAATGACTACACCTTC. This codes for CASSSRQGVNDYTF.

This clonotype came up a few times. The CDR3 is CSAPGPGGYTF. As DNA, the CDR3 is TGCAGTGCACCGGGGCCAGGGGGCTACACCTTC. The chain combines TRBV20-1 with TRBJ1-2, with a tentative D call TRBD1 (5 bases). The CDR3 sequence is 11 residues long. V was clipped by 6 bases and J by 8 bases, with 13 bases between them. Germline V gene sequence: CDR1 DFQATT, CDR2 SNEGSKA (reference sequence).

V usage is TRBV20-1 and J usage is TRBJ1-1; TRBD1 matches at 10 bases. Germline-derived CDR1 and CDR2 are DFQATT and SNEGSKA (reference sequence). The CDR3 length is 13 residues. Trimming removed 6 bases from V and 4 bases from J; junction bases left unmatched: 5. CDR3 loop: CSAQDRGPTEAFF. DNA of the CDR3: TGCAGTGCCCAAGACAGGGGGCCCACTGAAGCTTTCTTT.

The chain couples TRBV7-2 to TRBJ1-5; TRBD1 is a possible D gene (5 bases). This CDR3 is built from 13 residues. CDR1 is SGHTA and CDR2 is FQGNSA in the germline V gene. Trimming stripped 2 bases from V and 7 bases from J, with 9 bases between. The CDR3 bases are TGTGCCAGCAGCTTAAAGTGGGGGCAGCCCCAGCATTTT. Residues: CASSLKWGQPQHF.

This clonotype was counted ten times or more. The genes are TRBV27 and TRBJ1-3; no clear D gene. The CDR3 extends over 16 amino acids. The germline V gene has CDR1 MNHEY and CDR2 SMNVEV (reference sequence). The V end was cut by 4 bases, the J end by 0 bases, with 13 bases between. DNA of the CDR3: TGTGCCAGCAGTTACCGGGCCCCGAGCTCTGGAAACACCATATATTTT. Protein sequence: CASSYRAPSSGNTIYF.